Presented here are 2 T cell receptor beta chains from one specimen sequenced in a study of T cells in Graves' hyperthyroidism and ophthalmopathy (dated by TCRdb to the late 2010s). Library creation used multiplex PCR. TCRdb records Illumina HiSeq 2000 as the sequencer. TCR beta CDR3 regions were amplified from RNA transcripts. The TCR CDR3 was subjected to a first round of RT-PCR using the HTBI primer set and the Qiagen OneStep RT-PCR kit. TCRdb reran the public reads through fastp at Q25 and MiXCR, keeping productive beta chains. Records with the same CDR3 protein are collapsed into one entry carrying the most frequent genes and DNA. The sample records hundreds of thousands of distinct CDR3 sequences, about 14% of which are singletons. The ten largest clonotypes hold roughly 13% of the sample. Sample: blood. The source of these receptors is a young man with Graves' ophthalmopathy.

Concerning this clonotype itself: The germline gene is not matched at one end of the junction; a read error may be the cause. The rearrangement uses TRBV2 and TRBJ2-1, with a possible D match to TRBD2 (5 bases). CDR3 length: 16 amino acids. Germline CDR1 is SNHLY and CDR2 is FYNNEI. The CDR3 is CASSDASPGISGDQFF. CDR3 DNA: TGCGCCAGCAGTGACGCCAGCCCGGGGATTTCGGGTGACCAGTTCTTC.

The chain is built from TRBV6-1 and TRBJ2-2, with D perhaps TRBD1 (5 bases). Trimming took 6 bases from V and 4 from J, leaving 9 bases between them. Germline-derived CDR1 and CDR2 are MNHNS and SASEGT. The CDR3 loop spans 13 amino acids. This CDR3 reads CASRPQVTGELFF. CDR3 DNA: TGTGCCAGCAGACCACAGGTCACCGGGGAGCTGTTTTTT.